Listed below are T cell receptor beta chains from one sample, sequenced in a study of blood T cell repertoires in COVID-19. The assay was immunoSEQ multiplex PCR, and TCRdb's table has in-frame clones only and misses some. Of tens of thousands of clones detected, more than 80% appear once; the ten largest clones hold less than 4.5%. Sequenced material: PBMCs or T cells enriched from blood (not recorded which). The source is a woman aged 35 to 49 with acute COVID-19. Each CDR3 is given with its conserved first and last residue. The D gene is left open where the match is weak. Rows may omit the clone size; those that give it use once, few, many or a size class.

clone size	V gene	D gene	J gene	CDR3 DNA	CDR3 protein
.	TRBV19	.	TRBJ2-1	TGTGCCACGAGCGGCCGCTCCTACAATGAGCAGTTCTTC	CATSGRSYNEQFF
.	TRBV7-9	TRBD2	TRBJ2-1	TGTGCCAGCAGCTTAAGGTTTGGACTAGCGGGATCTGGTGAGCAGTTCTTC	CASSLRFGLAGSGEQFF
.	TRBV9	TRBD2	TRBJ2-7	TGTGCCAGCAGCCCCGGCGGGAGGGATATCTACGAGCAGTACTTC	CASSPGGRDIYEQYF
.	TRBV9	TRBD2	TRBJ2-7	TGTGCCAGCAGCGTAGACGGGAGGGCCTACGAGCAGTACTTC	CASSVDGRAYEQYF
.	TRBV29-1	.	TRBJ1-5	TGCAGCGTCCAAGCGGAGAGGGGGCAGCCCCAGCATTTT	CSVQAERGQPQHF
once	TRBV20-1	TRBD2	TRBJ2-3	TGCAGTGCTAGTTCTAGCGGGGGATATGCGGATACGCAGTATTTT	CSASSSGGYADTQYF
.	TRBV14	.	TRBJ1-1	TGTGCCAGCAGCCAAAGGCGGATCTCTGGGAACACTGAAGCTTTCTTT	CASSQRRISGNTEAFF
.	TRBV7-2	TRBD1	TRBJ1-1	TGTGCCAGCAGCTTAGTGACAGGGGTTGAAGCTTTCTTT	CASSLVTGVEAFF
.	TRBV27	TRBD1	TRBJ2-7	TGTGCCAGCAGGTTTACCGGCCAGGGACAGGGGTCCTACGAGCAGTACTTC	CASRFTGQGQGSYEQYF
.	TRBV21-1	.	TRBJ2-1	TGTGCCAGCAGCCCAGGGACTAGCGGGATTAATGAGCAGTTCTTC	CASSPGTSGINEQFF
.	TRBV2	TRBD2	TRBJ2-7	TGTGCCAGCGGACTAGCGGTATACGAGCAGTACTTC	CASGLAVYEQYF
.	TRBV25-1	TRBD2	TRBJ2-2	TGTGCCAGCAGGGCCTCTAGCGGGGGCAACACCGGGGAGCTGTTTTTT	CASRASSGGNTGELFF
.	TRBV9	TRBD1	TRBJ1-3	TGTGCCAGCAGCGCCACAGGGGGCGGCGGAAACACCATATATTTT	CASSATGGGGNTIYF
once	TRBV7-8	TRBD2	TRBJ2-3	TGTGCCAGCAGCTTAGTGAGCGGGGGGGCCGTAGATACGCAGTATTTT	CASSLVSGGAVDTQYF
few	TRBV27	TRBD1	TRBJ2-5	TGTGCCAGCAGTTTTGGGACAGGGGGCTTGGAGACCCAGTACTTC	CASSFGTGGLETQYF
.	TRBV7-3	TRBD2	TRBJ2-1	TGTGCCAGCAGCCCCGCGGGAGGGTCATACAATGAGCAGTTCTTC	CASSPAGGSYNEQFF
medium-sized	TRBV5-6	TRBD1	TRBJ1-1	TGTGCCAGCAGTTTCTCCAGGGGGCGAGGGGGATTTATGAACACTGAAGCTTTCTTT	CASSFSRGRGGFMNTEAFF
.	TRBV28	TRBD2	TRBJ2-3	TGTGCCAGCAGACCGGGGGGGGCAGATACGCAGTATTTT	CASRPGGADTQYF
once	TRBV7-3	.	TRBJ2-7	TGTGCCAGCAGCTCCCGCCAGGGAACCCCCTACGAGCAGTACTTC	CASSSRQGTPYEQYF
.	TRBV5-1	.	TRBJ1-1	TGCGCCAGCAGCGCTCCTGGACTGAGGATCAACACTGAAGCTTTCTTT	CASSAPGLRINTEAFF
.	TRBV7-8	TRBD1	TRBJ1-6	TGTGCCAGCAGCTGGGACAGGGTTAATTCACCCCTCCACTTT	CASSWDRVNSPLHF
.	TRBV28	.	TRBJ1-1	TGTGCCAGCAGCCCCCCACAGGACACTGAAGCTTTCTTT	CASSPPQDTEAFF
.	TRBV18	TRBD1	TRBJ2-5	TGTGCCAGCTCTCTCTCGGACAGGGGAGAGACCCAGTACTTC	CASSLSDRGETQYF
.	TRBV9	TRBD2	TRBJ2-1	TGTGCCAGCAGCGTAGAAGGAGGGGGACTAGCGTTGAATGAGCAGTTCTTC	CASSVEGGGLALNEQFF
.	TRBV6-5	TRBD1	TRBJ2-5	TGTGCCAGCAGTATTAGGGGGCACTCCGAGACCCAGTACTTC	CASSIRGHSETQYF
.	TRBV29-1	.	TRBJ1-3	TGCAGCGCTACAGGGAACCCTGGAAACACCATATATTTT	CSATGNPGNTIYF
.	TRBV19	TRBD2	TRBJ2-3	TGTGCCAGTAGGGCGGGGGTAAAAGATACGCAGTATTTT	CASRAGVKDTQYF
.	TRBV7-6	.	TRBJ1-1	TGTACCAGCAGCCCAGGACAGTACACTGAAGCTTTCTTT	CTSSPGQYTEAFF
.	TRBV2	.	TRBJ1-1	TGTGCCAGCAGCGGTCCCGGGACATTTAACACTGAAGCTTTCTTT	CASSGPGTFNTEAFF
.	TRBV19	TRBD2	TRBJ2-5	TGTGCCAGTAGTGGGACTAGCGGGGGCCGGTACCAAGAGACCCAGTACTTC	CASSGTSGGRYQETQYF
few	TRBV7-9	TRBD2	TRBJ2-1	TGTCCCAGCAGCTTCGGGGGGGGGCGCGGGAGTAGTCTCAATGAGCAGTTCTTC	CPSSFGGGRGSSLNEQFF
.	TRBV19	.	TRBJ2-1	TGTGCCAGTAAGGAAAGGGGCACGGATGAGCAGTTCTTC	CASKERGTDEQFF
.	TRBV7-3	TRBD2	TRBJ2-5	TGTGCCAGCAGCTTAATCCCAGGGACTACGCAAGAGACCCAGTACTTC	CASSLIPGTTQETQYF
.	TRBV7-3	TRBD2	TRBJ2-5	TGTGCCAGCAGCCGAGGACTAGCGGGACAAGAGACCCAGTACTTC	CASSRGLAGQETQYF
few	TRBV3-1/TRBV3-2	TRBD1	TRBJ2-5	TGTGCCAGCAGCCAAGACCGGGGACAGCCCCAAGAGACCCAGTACTTC	CASSQDRGQPQETQYF
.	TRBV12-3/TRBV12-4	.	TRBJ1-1	TGTGCCAGCAGTTTATTCAGGGGTACTGAAGCTTTCTTT	CASSLFRGTEAFF
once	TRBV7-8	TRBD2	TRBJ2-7	TGTGCCAGCAGCTCCGCTGGTGGTGGGACTAACTACGAGCAGTACTTC	CASSSAGGGTNYEQYF
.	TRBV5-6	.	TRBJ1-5	TGTGCCAGCAGCTTGTTCCAAATCAATCAGCCCCAGCATTTT	CASSLFQINQPQHF
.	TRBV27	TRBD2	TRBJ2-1	TGTGCCAGCTGGGAGTCTAGCGGGAGTGAGAATGAGCAGTTCTTC	CASWESSGSENEQFF
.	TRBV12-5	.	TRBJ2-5	TGTGCTAGTGGTTTGGACGGGGTTAGGGAGACCCAGTACTTC	CASGLDGVRETQYF
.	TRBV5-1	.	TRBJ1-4	TGCGCCAGCAGCTTGTCCCCAGTTTCGATTGAAAAACTGTTTTTT	CASSLSPVSIEKLFF
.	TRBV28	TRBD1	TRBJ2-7	TGTGCCAGCATGGTCAAGGGACAGGGGTACGAGCAGTACTTC	CASMVKGQGYEQYF
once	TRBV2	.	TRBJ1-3	TGTGCCAGCAGCCAGGGTAGTTTCTCTGGAAACACCATATATTTT	CASSQGSFSGNTIYF
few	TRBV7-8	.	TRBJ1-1	TGTGCCAGCAGCTTCCGATGGGGGGGTATTGAAGCTTTCTTT	CASSFRWGGIEAFF
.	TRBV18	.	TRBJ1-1	TGTGCCAGCTCACCTCGGGAGGACGTGAACACTGAAGCTTTCTTT	CASSPREDVNTEAFF
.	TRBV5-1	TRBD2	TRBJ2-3	TGCGCCAGCCGGCAAGCGGGGGGCCACACAGATACGCAGTATTTT	CASRQAGGHTDTQYF
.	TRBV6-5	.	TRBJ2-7	TGTGCCAGCAAAATGGTGACCGCTACGGGGGAGCAGTACTTC	CASKMVTATGEQYF
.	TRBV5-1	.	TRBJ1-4	TGCGCCAGCAGCTTGCTCCTGGGGCCTGATGAAAAACTGTTTTTT	CASSLLLGPDEKLFF
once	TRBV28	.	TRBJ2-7	TGTGCCAGCAGATCTGCCCTTGGACGCGGGTTCAACGAGCAGTACTTC	CASRSALGRGFNEQYF
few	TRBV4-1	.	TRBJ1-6	TGCGCCAGCAGCCAAGGGAGGGATACGGCACCCCTCCACTTT	CASSQGRDTAPLHF
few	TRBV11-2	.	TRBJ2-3	TGTGCCAGCAGCTTAGGACAGGCTAGGGATACGCAGTATTTT	CASSLGQARDTQYF
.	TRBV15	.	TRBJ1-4	TGTGCCACCAGCAGAGAGGGCACATCTGCAACTAATGAAAAACTGTTTTTT	CATSREGTSATNEKLFF
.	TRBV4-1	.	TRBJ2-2	TGCGCCAGCAGCCAAAGAGGGGGAGGGCCTGTCGGGGAGCTGTTTTTT	CASSQRGGGPVGELFF
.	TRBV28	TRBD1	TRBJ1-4	TGTGCCAGCAGTTTATCAGGGGGGACTAATGAAAAACTGTTTTTT	CASSLSGGTNEKLFF